One and the same sample provided the 14 T cell receptor beta chains below, sequenced in a study of blood T cell repertoires in COVID-19. Generated by immunoSEQ multiplex PCR, the TCRdb table keeps only in-frame clones and is missing some. The sample carries roughly 100,000 clones, around 74% recorded once. Sequencing input: peripheral blood. These receptors all come from a woman older than 75 with active or convalescent COVID-19.

This chain joins TRBV20-1 and TRBJ1-5; D might be TRBD1 (5 bases). CDR3 length: 16 residues. Germline V gene sequence: CDR1 DFQATT, CDR2 SNEGSKA (reference sequence). Trimming took off 3 bases at V and 2 bases at J, with 17 bases between the two ends. CDR3 in amino acids: CSASLQAIFGNQPQHF. In DNA form, the CDR3 reads TGCAGTGCTAGTTTACAGGCGATATTTGGCAATCAGCCCCAGCATTTT.

On this clone: The CDR3 ends on some other residue instead of the conserved phenylalanine or tryptophan, so this is likely a read error. No DNA is shown, since the ends of the CDR3 on it are uncertain; the CDR3 is the one TCRdb lists. V is TRBV12-3 or TRBV12-4 and J is TRBJ2-3; the table's D gene call, TRBD2, was not cross checked with the DNA. The CDR3 spans 11 amino acids, including both terminal residues. The CDR3 here is CASRPGKRRRV.

The rearrangement joins TRBV3-1 (or the pseudogene TRBV3-2) to TRBJ2-1; 14 bases map to TRBD2. Germline CDR1 LGHDT, CDR2 YNNKEL (reference sequence). V gave up 1 base and J gave up 7 bases; unmatched junction bases: 3. The CDR3 consists of 16 residues. The CDR3 coding sequence is TGTGCCAGCAGCCAAGTAGGGACTAGCGGGAGAAATGAGCAGTTCTTC. Protein: CASSQVGTSGRNEQFF.

The sample holds a few counts of this clone. The J gene is TRBJ2-7, the V gene TRBV21-1; TRBD1, the D gene given by the table, was not confirmed from the DNA. TRBV21-1 is termed a pseudogene. The CDR3 extends over 14 amino acids. Written as DNA, the CDR3 is TGTGCCAGCAGCGGGCCAGGGTTCGATCCCGAGCAGTACTTC. It translates to CASSGPGFDPEQYF.

The V and J genes are TRBV9 and TRBJ1-2; the D gene is possibly TRBD1 (6 bases). V lost 0 bases and J 5 bases, leaving 11 bases between the germline ends. This CDR3 is 14 amino acids long. Germline V CDR1 and CDR2: SGDLS, YYNGEE. The CDR3 sequence: CASSVEAQGYGYTF. DNA of the CDR3: TGTGCCAGCAGCGTAGAGGCTCAGGGGTATGGCTACACCTTC.

J is TRBJ1-2 and V is TRBV19; the match to TRBD1 covers 10 bases. V gave up 6 bases and J gave up 5 bases; unmatched junction bases: 3. Per germline, CDR1 LNHDA and CDR2 SQIVND (reference sequence). This CDR3 has 13 residues. CDR3 sequence reads: CASRRQGAYGYTF. CDR3 coding DNA: TGTGCCAGTAGACGACAGGGGGCGTATGGCTACACCTTC.

The genes are TRBV6-5 and TRBJ2-1, with D possibly being TRBD1 (6 bases). Per the germline V gene, CDR1 is MNHEY and CDR2 is SVGAGI. Trimming removed 4 bases at V and 0 bases at J, with 7 bases between. The CDR3 totals 14 residues. This CDR3 is CASSSRGSYNEQFF. The CDR3 DNA is TGTGCCAGCAGTTCCAGGGGCTCCTACAATGAGCAGTTCTTC.

J is TRBJ2-1 and V is TRBV2; 14 bases agree with TRBD2. This CDR3 is built from 16 residues. Trimming cost V 3 bases and J 2 bases; bases outside gene matches: 0. Germline CDR1 SNHLY, CDR2 FYNNEI. CDR3 coding DNA: TGTGCCAGCAGTGAGACTAGCGGGAGGGCCTACAATGAGCAGTTCTTC. It translates to CASSETSGRAYNEQFF.

A single count supports this clone. The gene calls are TRBV5-4 and TRBJ2-2; 9 nucleotides agree with TRBD1. The CDR3 length is 16 residues. Per germline, CDR1 SGHNT and CDR2 YYREEE (reference sequence). Trimming cost V 0 bases and J 7 bases; bases outside gene matches: 7. As DNA, the CDR3 is TGTGCCAGCAGCTTGGGTCCGGGACAGGGCGGCGGGGAGCTGTTTTTT. It codes for CASSLGPGQGGGELFF.

The chain has TRBV5-1 and TRBJ1-1; D remains ambiguous. The ends were cut back, 4 bases at V and 8 bases at J, with 18 bases in the middle. This CDR3 spans 14 amino acids. Per the germline V gene, CDR1 is SGHRS and CDR2 is YFSETQ. CDR3 loop: CASSARLGEGEAFF. The CDR3 coding sequence is TGCGCCAGCAGCGCTAGGTTGGGAGAGGGCGAAGCTTTCTTT.

This clone came up once. The rearrangement uses TRBV6-5 and TRBJ1-2; 7 bases are a match to TRBD1. This CDR3 region has 12 residues. V shed 6 bases, J shed 4 bases, and the junction held 2 bases outside the gene matches. The V gene's germline CDR1 is MNHEY and CDR2 SVGAGI. The CDR3 DNA sequence: TGTGCCAGCAGCACAGGGGCCTATGGCTACACCTTC. Translated: CASSTGAYGYTF.

This chain links TRBV5-5 with TRBJ1-5, with a tentative D call TRBD1 (5 bases). V lost 2 bases to trimming and J lost 1 base, with 13 bases between them. CDR3 length: 16 amino acids. The germline gives CDR1 SGHKS, CDR2 YYEKEE (reference sequence). Written as DNA, the CDR3 is TGTGCCAGCAGCTTAAACCTGGGGGGAAGCAATCAGCCCCAGCATTTT. Amino acids: CASSLNLGGSNQPQHF.

The J gene is TRBJ1-2, the V gene TRBV27, with D maybe TRBD1 (5 bases). Looked up from germline, CDR1 is MNHEY and CDR2 is SMNVEV (reference sequence). The CDR3 is 13 residues long. Between the trimmed V and J ends, which lost 4 bases and 8 bases, there was a span of 14 bases. The CDR3 region is CASSSTGGLGYTF. The DNA of the CDR3 is TGTGCCAGCAGTTCGACGGGGGGGTTGGGCTACACCTTC.

This clone was counted a single time. The chain employs TRBV4-3 and TRBJ2-1; 8 nucleotides match TRBD2. The CDR3 contains 15 residues. Trimming took 4 bases from V and 4 from J; bases not matched to a gene: 6. CDR1 LGHNA and CDR2 YSLEER come from the germline V gene. The CDR3 loop reads CASSLSRGGYNEQFF. The CDR3 nucleotides are TGCGCCAGCAGCCTGAGTCGGGGGGGTTACAATGAGCAGTTCTTC.